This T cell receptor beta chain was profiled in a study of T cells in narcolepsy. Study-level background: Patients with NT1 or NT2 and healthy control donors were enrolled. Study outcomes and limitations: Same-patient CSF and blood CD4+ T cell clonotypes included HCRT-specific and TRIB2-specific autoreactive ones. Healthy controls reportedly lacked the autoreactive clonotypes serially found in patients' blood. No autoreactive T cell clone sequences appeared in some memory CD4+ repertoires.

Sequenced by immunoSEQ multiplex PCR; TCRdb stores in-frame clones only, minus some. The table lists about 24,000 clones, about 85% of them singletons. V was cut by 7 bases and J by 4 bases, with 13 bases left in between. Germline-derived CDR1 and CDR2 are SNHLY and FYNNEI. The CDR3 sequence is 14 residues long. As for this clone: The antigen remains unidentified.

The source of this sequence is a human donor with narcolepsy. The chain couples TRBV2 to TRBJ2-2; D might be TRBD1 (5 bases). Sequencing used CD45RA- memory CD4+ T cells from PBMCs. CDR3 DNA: TGTGCCAGCAAAGGGGATACCGTCACCGGGGAGCTGTTTTTT. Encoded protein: CASKGDTVTGELFF.